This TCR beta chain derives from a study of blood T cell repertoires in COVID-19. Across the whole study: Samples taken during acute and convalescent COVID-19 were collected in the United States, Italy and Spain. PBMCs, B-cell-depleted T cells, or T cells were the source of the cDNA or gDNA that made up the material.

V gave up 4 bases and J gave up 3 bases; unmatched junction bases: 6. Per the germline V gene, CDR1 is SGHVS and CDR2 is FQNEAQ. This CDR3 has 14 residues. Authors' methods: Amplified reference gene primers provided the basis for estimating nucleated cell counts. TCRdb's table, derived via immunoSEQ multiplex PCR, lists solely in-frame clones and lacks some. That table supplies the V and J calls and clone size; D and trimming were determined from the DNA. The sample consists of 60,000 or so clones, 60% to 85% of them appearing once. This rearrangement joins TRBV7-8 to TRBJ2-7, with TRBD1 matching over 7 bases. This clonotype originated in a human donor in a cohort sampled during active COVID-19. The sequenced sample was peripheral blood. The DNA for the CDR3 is TGTGCCAGCAGCTCCCCCGGGACAGTCTACGAGCAGTACTTC. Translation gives CASSSPGTVYEQYF.